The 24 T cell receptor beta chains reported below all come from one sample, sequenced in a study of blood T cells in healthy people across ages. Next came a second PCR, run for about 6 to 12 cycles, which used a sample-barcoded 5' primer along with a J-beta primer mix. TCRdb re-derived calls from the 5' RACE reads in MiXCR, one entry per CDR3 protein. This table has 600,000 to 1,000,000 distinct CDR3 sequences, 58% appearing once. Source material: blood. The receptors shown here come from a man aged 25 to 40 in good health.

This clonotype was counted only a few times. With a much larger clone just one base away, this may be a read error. CDR3 DNA sequence: TGTGCCAGCAGCTTGGCCGGGTATCAGACAGATACGCAGTATTTT. Protein sequence: CASSLAGYQTDTQYF. The chain uses TRBV7-2 and TRBJ2-3; D gene unclear. This CDR3 contains 15 residues. Per the germline V gene, CDR1 is SGHTA and CDR2 is FQGNSA. The V end was cut by 3 bases, the J end by 3 bases, with 13 bases between.

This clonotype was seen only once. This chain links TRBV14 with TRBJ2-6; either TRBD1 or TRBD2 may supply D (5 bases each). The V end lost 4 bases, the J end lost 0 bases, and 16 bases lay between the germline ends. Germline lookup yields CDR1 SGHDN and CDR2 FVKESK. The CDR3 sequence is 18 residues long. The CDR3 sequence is CASSPSWGRDSGANVLTF. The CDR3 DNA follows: TGTGCCAGCAGCCCCTCCTGGGGACGAGACTCTGGGGCCAACGTCCTGACTTTC.

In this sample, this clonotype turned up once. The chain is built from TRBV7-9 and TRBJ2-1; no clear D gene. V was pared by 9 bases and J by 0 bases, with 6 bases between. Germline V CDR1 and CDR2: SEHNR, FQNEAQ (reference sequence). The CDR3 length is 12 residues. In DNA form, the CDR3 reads TGTGCCAGTTACAGCTCCTACAATGAGCAGTTCTTC. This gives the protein CASYSSYNEQFF.

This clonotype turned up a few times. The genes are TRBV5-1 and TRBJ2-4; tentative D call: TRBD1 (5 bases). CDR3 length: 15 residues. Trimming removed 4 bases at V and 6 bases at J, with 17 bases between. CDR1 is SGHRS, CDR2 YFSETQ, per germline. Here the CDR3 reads CASSPEDPRGNIQYF. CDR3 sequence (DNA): TGCGCCAGCAGCCCAGAGGACCCTAGGGGAAACATTCAGTACTTC.

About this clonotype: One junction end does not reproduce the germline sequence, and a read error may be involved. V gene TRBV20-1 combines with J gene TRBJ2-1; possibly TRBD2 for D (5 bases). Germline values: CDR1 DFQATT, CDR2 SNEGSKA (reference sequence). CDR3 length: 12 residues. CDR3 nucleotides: TGCAGTGTCAGGACTGAGAACAATGTGCAGTTCTTC. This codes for CSVRTENNVQFF.

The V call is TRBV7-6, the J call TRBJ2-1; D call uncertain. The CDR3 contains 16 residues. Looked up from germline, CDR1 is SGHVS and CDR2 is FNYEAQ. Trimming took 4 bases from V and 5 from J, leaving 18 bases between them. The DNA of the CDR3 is TGTGCCAGCAGCTCGCCGTTTAGGAGTACGGACAATGAGCAGTTCTTC. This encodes CASSSPFRSTDNEQFF.

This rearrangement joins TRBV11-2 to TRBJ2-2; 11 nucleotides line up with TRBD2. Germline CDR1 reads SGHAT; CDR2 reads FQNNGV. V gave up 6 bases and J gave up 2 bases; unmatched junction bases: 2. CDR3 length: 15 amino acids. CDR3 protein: CASRTSGGNTGELFF. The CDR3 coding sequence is TGTGCCAGCAGAACTAGCGGGGGTAACACCGGGGAGCTGTTTTTT.

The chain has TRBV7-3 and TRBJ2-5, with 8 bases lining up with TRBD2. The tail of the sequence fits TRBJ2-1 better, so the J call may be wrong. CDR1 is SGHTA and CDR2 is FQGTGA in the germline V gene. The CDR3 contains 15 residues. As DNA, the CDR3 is TGTGCCAGCAGTGGAAGCGGGAGTGGGGGTGAGACCCAGTTCTTC. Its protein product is CASSGSGSGGETQFF.

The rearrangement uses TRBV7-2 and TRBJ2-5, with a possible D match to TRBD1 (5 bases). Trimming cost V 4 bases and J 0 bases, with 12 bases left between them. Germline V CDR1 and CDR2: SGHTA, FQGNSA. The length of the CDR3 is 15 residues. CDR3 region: CASSYRGYYQETQYF. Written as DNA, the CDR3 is TGTGCCAGCAGCTATAGGGGCTACTACCAAGAGACCCAGTACTTC.

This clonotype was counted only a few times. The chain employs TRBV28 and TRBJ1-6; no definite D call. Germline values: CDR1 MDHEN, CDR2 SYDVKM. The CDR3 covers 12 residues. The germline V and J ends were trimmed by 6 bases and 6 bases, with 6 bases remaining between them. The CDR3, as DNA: TGTGCCAGCAGGGTCGGTAATTCACCCCTCCACTTT. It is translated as CASRVGNSPLHF.

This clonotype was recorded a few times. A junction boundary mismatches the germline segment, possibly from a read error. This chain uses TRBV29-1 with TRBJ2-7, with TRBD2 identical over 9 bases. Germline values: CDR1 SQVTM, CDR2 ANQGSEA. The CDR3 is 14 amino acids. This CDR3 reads CSVEVGTSSDEQYF. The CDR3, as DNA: TGCAGCGTTGAAGTAGGGACTAGCTCCGACGAGCAGTACTTC.

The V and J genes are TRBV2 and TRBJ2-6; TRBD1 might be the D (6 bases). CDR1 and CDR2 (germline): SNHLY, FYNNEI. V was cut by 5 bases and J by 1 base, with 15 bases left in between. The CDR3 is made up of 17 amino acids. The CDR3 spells CASSYDEGVSGANVLTF. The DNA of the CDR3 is TGTGCCAGCAGTTACGACGAGGGGGTTTCTGGGGCCAACGTCCTGACTTTC.

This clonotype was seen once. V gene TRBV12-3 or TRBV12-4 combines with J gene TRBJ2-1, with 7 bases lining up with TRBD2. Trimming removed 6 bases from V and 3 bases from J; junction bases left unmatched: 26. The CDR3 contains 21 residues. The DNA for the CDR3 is TGTGCCAGCAGGGCAAGTTGGCTAGCGGAGTCAAACCAGGAGTTCTACAATGAGCAGTTCTTC. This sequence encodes CASRASWLAESNQEFYNEQFF.

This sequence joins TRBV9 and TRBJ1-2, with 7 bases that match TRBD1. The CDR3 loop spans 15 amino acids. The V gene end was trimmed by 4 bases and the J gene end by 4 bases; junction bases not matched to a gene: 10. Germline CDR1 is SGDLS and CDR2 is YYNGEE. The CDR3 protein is CASSPTGSTVYGYTF. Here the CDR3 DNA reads TGTGCCAGCAGCCCGACAGGGTCGACGGTCTATGGCTACACCTTC.

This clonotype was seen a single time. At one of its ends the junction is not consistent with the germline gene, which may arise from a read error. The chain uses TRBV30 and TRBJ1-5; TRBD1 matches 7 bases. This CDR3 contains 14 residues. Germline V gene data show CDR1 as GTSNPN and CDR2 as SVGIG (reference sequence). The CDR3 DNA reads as TGTGCCTGGGGGATGCACAGGGGCAATCTGCCCCAGCATTTT. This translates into CAWGMHRGNLPQHF.

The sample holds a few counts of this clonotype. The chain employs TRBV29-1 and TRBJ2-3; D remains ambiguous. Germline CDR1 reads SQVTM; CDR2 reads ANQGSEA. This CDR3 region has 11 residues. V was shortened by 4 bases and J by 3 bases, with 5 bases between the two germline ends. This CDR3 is CSVADTDTQYF. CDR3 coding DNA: TGCAGCGTTGCCGATACAGATACGCAGTATTTT.

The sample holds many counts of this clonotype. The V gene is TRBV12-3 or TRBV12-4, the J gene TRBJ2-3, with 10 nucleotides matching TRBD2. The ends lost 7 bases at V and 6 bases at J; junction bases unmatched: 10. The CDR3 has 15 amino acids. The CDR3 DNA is TGTGCCAGCACCACATCAGCGGGAGGGCCGGATACGCAGTATTTT. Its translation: CASTTSAGGPDTQYF.

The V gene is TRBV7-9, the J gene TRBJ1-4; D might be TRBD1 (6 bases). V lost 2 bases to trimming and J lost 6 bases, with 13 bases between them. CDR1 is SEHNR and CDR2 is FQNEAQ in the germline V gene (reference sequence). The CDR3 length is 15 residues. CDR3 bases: TGTGCCAGCAGCTTATTCCGGGACAAGGATGAAAAACTGTTTTTT. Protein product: CASSLFRDKDEKLFF.

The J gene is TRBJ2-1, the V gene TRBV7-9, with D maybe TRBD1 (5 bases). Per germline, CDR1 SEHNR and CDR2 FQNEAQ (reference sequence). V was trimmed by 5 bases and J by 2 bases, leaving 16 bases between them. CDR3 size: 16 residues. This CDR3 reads CASSPSKTAPYNEQFF. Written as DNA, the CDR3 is TGTGCCAGCAGCCCCTCGAAGACAGCCCCCTACAATGAGCAGTTCTTC.

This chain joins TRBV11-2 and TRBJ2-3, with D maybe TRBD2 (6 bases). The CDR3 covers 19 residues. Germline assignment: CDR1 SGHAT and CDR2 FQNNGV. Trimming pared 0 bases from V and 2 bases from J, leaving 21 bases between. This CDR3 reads CASSLDGREDHIHTDTQYF. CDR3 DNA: TGTGCCAGCAGCTTAGATGGGCGGGAAGACCACATCCACACAGATACGCAGTATTTT.

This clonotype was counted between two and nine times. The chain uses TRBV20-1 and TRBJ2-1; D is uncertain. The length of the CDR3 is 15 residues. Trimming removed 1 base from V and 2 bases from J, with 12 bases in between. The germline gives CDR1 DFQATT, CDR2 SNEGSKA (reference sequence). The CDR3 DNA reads TGCAGTGCTAGAGCCAGCTACCAAACCTACAATGAGCAGTTCTTC. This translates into CSARASYQTYNEQFF.

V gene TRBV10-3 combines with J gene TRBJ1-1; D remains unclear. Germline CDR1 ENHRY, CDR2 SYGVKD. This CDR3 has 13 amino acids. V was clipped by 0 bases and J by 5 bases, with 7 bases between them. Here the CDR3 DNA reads TGTGCCATCAGTGAGTCTGATCGTACTGAAGCTTTCTTT. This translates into CAISESDRTEAFF.

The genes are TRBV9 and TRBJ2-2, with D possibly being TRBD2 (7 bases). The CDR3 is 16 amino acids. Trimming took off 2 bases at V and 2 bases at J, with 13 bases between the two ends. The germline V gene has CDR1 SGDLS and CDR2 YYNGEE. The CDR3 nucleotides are TGTGCCAGCAGCGTTCACGGGGGGCGCAACACCGGGGAGCTGTTTTTT. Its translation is CASSVHGGRNTGELFF.

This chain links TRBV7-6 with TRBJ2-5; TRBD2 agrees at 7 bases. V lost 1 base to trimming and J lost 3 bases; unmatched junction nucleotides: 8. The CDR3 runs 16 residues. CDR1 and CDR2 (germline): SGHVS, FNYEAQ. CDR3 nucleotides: TGTGCCAGCAGCTTAGAGTGGCGGGAGATGGAAGAGACCCAGTACTTC. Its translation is CASSLEWREMEETQYF.